This T cell receptor beta chain came from a study of blood T cell repertoires in COVID-19. On the study more broadly: Donors in the United States, Italy and Spain gave samples during acute or convalescent COVID-19. The analysed material was cDNA or gDNA that came from T cells, B-cell-depleted T cells, or PBMCs.

Per germline, CDR1 PRHDT and CDR2 FYEKMQ (reference sequence). The length of the CDR3 is 14 residues. Trimming at V came to 6 bases and at J to 5 bases, leaving 10 bases not matched to a gene. In the source study's methods: Amplification of reference gene primers was used by the study to estimate nucleated cell counts. Clones were sequenced by immunoSEQ multiplex PCR, and TCRdb holds only the in-frame ones, with some missing. V, J and clone size are taken as reported in that table, and D and trimming were inferred from the DNA itself. The table has 35,000 to 50,000 clones, more than 70% seen once; the top ten hold 4% to 5%.

Source material: peripheral blood. V and J are TRBV13 and TRBJ2-7; 7 bases are a match to TRBD2. This receptor was obtained from a man aged 55-75 years with acute or convalescent COVID-19. CDR3 loop: CASRRGEGLHEQYF. CDR3 in DNA: TGTGCCAGCAGACGCGGGGAGGGGCTCCACGAGCAGTACTTC.